The clone carrying this T cell receptor (beta chain) was seen only a few times. V trimming: 8 bases; J trimming: 2 bases; junction bases outside the gene matches: 17. Looked up from germline, CDR1 is SGHAT and CDR2 is FQDESV (reference sequence). The CDR3 spans 18 residues. TCRdb analysed the RT-PCR reads with MiXCR anew, one entry per CDR3 protein. Found here are 430,000 or so distinct CDR3 sequences, about a tenth of them singletons; the top ten hold 9.5% to 15%. This record comes from a study of response to subunit inactivated influenza vaccine. The clonotype was recovered from a man in his forties or fifties who received an inactivated influenza vaccine. V is TRBV11-1 and J is TRBJ2-3; 9 bases agree with TRBD2. Sequencing was performed on PBMCs from blood, taken 45 days after vaccination. The chain's CDR3 is CASGGLAAYDLYTDTQYF. As DNA, the CDR3 is TGTGCCAGCGGGGGACTAGCTGCATATGATTTGTACACAGATACGCAGTATTTT.